The entry below gives a single T cell receptor beta chain sequence along with its context. This sample is drawn from a study of cytomegalovirus exposure and HLA in healthy donors. V was pared by 5 bases and J by 9 bases, with 14 bases between. The germline V gene has CDR1 MNHEY and CDR2 SMNVEV (reference sequence). The CDR3 totals 13 residues. This PCR relied on a set of 60 Vbeta primers and 13 Jbeta primers. Assay: immunoSEQ multiplex PCR; the TCRdb copy retains only in-frame clones and omits some. The data hold over 150,000 clones, with roughly 82% observed a single time. This sequence joins TRBV27 and TRBJ2-1; perhaps TRBD2 as D (6 bases). Sequencing used PBMCs. The clonotype comes from a man aged 45-60 years in good health and CMV-seropositive. In DNA form, the CDR3 reads TGTGCCAGCAGTCCGGGACTGGGGCCTGAGCAGTTCTTC. It specifies CASSPGLGPEQFF.